The clone carrying this T cell receptor beta chain was observed a handful of times. Regarding time point: peripheral blood 6 weeks after treatment start. The sample originates from a study of PD-L1 blockade in urothelial cancer. From germline, CDR1 is KGHSH and CDR2 LQKENI. Deletions cut 5 bases from V and 0 bases from J, with 14 bases between. The CDR3 extends over 17 amino acids. Produced via immunoSEQ multiplex PCR; TCRdb's table is partial and in-frame only. Here the sample spans around 50,000 clones, around 85% being singletons. The receptor was isolated from a middle-aged man with urothelial cancer. The specimen comprised PBMCs, sampled around atezolizumab (anti-PD-L1) treatment. This rearrangement joins TRBV18 to TRBJ2-6, with D perhaps TRBD2 (6 bases). The CDR3 is CASSKAGPNSGANVLTF. DNA for the CDR3: TGTGCCAGCTCAAAGGCGGGGCCGAACTCTGGGGCCAACGTCCTGACTTTC.